What follows are 22 T cell receptor beta chains derived from one specimen sequenced in a study of PD-L1 blockade in urothelial cancer (dated by TCRdb to 2016 to 2017). The library was made by the immunoSEQ multiplex PCR assay. Imported from immuneACCESS, the table was reduced by TCRdb to in-frame sequences with V and J called. These copies leave out some clones; in studies compared against another copy, an unresolved V gene accounts for under half, and the cause of the remainder is not known. This sample lists around 40,000 clones; just over 35% were detected once. Approximately 9% of the sample is taken by the ten largest. The sample's time point label, in plain terms: pretreatment tumor sample. The sequenced sample was tumor tissue, obtained before atezolizumab (anti-PD-L1) treatment. These receptors were obtained from a man in his 60s with urothelial cancer.

This chain joins TRBV6-8 and TRBJ2-5, with D perhaps TRBD1 (5 bases). V was clipped by 5 bases and J by 1 base, with 8 bases between them. The germline V gene encodes CDR1 MNHGY and CDR2 SAAAGT. The CDR3 totals 13 residues. This CDR3 is CASSRQGQETQYF. In DNA form, the CDR3 reads TGTGCCAGCAGTCGGCAGGGCCAAGAGACCCAGTACTTC.

The rearrangement uses TRBV29-1 and TRBJ2-7, with D uncertain. Germline CDR1 SQVTM, CDR2 ANQGSEA. The CDR3 is 14 residues long. Trimming pared 4 bases from V and 0 bases from J, leaving 13 bases between. The CDR3 is CSVAMGSSSYEQYF. In DNA form, the CDR3 reads TGCAGCGTTGCCATGGGGTCGAGCTCCTACGAGCAGTACTTC.

This clone was observed at least ten times. V usage is TRBV4-1 and J usage is TRBJ2-7; TRBD2 matches 7 bases. Germline-derived CDR1 and CDR2 are MGHRA and YSYEKL. The junction had 11 bases not matched to a gene; V was cut back by 4 bases and J by 5 bases. This CDR3 region has 15 residues. The CDR3 nucleotides read TGCGCCAGCAGCCCCAAGGGGAGGGAGAGCAACGAGCAGTACTTC. Translated: CASSPKGRESNEQYF.

This clone has more than one count but fewer than ten. The chain has TRBV6-8 and TRBJ1-2; no definite D call. Trimming removed 4 bases at V and 4 bases at J, with 10 bases between. This CDR3 is built from 13 residues. Germline V gene data show CDR1 as MNHGY and CDR2 as SAAAGT. The CDR3 region has the DNA TGTGCCAGCAGTTCCTCCCCGGGCTATGGCTACACCTTC. Translating gives CASSSSPGYGYTF.

As DNA, the CDR3 is TGTGCCAGCAGTTCCTCCGGGACAGGGAACTACAATGAGCAGTTCTTC. It yields the protein CASSSSGTGNYNEQFF. J is TRBJ2-1 and V is TRBV28; 9 bases are shared with TRBD1. The junction had 7 bases not matched to a gene; V was cut back by 4 bases and J by 3 bases. The CDR3 covers 16 residues. Germline V gene sequence: CDR1 MDHEN, CDR2 SYDVKM.

This clone was counted many times. The chain links TRBV6-8 to TRBJ1-1; 10 positions agree with TRBD1. Germline V lookup: CDR1 MNHGY, CDR2 SAAAGT. V shed 7 bases, J shed 4 bases, and the junction held 9 bases outside the gene matches. This CDR3 region has 15 residues. This CDR3 reads CASTYARTGGTEAFF. The CDR3 DNA reads TGTGCCAGCACTTATGCTCGGACAGGGGGCACTGAAGCTTTCTTT.

This clone was seen just once. The rearrangement uses TRBV18 and TRBJ2-7, with D hard to call. The germline V gene encodes CDR1 KGHSH and CDR2 LQKENI. V lost 3 bases to trimming and J lost 2 bases, with 17 bases between them. The CDR3 sequence is 16 residues long. Here the CDR3 reads CASSPDAYRLPYEQYF. In DNA, the CDR3 is TGTGCCAGCTCACCCGACGCTTACAGATTACCCTACGAGCAGTACTTC.

The chain couples TRBV9 to TRBJ2-2, with D unclear. The CDR3 is made up of 15 amino acids. Between the trimmed V and J ends, which lost 1 base and 1 base, there was a span of 8 bases. Germline CDR1 is SGDLS and CDR2 is YYNGEE. The CDR3 protein is CASSVTSRNTGELFF. CDR3 DNA: TGTGCCAGCAGCGTAACCTCCCGGAACACCGGGGAGCTGTTTTTT.

This clone was seen a handful of times. The CDR3 loop reads CASSVGLAGGEQYF. For the CDR3, the DNA is TGTGCCAGCAGCGTGGGACTAGCGGGAGGCGAGCAGTACTTC. The chain recombines TRBV7-1 with TRBJ2-7; 15 bases match TRBD2. TRBV7-1 is an ORF, and what it does is uncertain. The CDR3 consists of 14 residues. Germline trimming cut 5 bases from V and 6 bases from J; bases unmatched to any gene: 2.

This clone has more than one count but fewer than ten. Other DNA sequences in the same sample also yield this CDR3. The genes are TRBV5-1 and TRBJ1-4; unclear D gene. The CDR3 contains 14 residues. Germline V gene lookup returns CDR1 SGHRS and CDR2 YFSETQ. With 0 bases removed from V and 0 bases from J, the gap between germline ends came to 3 bases. Here the CDR3 DNA reads TGCGCCAGCAGCTTGGTTTCAACTAATGAAAAACTGTTTTTT. As protein: CASSLVSTNEKLFF.

V is TRBV11-3 and J is TRBJ2-4; maybe TRBD2 (6 bases). V dropped 5 bases and J dropped 7 bases, with 15 bases sitting between them. CDR1 is SGHNT and CDR2 is YENEEA in the germline V gene. This CDR3 has 14 residues. The chain's CDR3 is CASSLSGGRNIQYF. DNA for the CDR3: TGTGCCAGCAGCCTCTCGGGTGGGAGGAACATTCAGTACTTC.

This clone turned up a few times. V and J are TRBV7-6 and TRBJ1-5; 8 bases are a match to TRBD1. V lost 5 bases to trimming and J lost 4 bases; unmatched junction nucleotides: 10. The V gene's germline CDR1 is SGHVS and CDR2 FNYEAQ. The CDR3 sequence is 16 residues long. The CDR3 DNA reads TGTGCCAGCAGCCCCTCCGACAGACAGGGGAATCAGCCCCAGCATTTT. It yields the protein CASSPSDRQGNQPQHF.

The V call is TRBV2, the J call TRBJ2-1; TRBD2 aligns across 12 bases. Germline CDR1 and CDR2: SNHLY and FYNNEI. The CDR3 contains 19 residues. Trimming at V came to 0 bases and at J to 2 bases, leaving 8 bases not matched to a gene. The CDR3 spells CASSEALRASGRAYNEQFF. The CDR3 region has the DNA TGTGCCAGCAGTGAAGCGCTTCGGGCTAGCGGGAGGGCCTACAATGAGCAGTTCTTC.

The chain has TRBV9 and TRBJ1-3, with 9 bases identical to TRBD1. The V gene end was trimmed by 3 bases and the J gene end by 0 bases; junction bases not matched to a gene: 7. The CDR3 loop spans 17 amino acids. Germline CDR1 SGDLS, CDR2 YYNGEE. CDR3 sequence: CASSAGTGFLSGNTIYF. CDR3 nucleotides: TGTGCCAGCAGCGCCGGGACAGGGTTCCTCTCTGGAAACACCATATATTTT.

This clone occurred a few times. V and J are TRBV6-8 and TRBJ2-3; 7 bases are a match to TRBD2. CDR3 length: 17 amino acids. The junction had 13 bases not matched to a gene; V was cut back by 7 bases and J by 0 bases. Germline V gene data show CDR1 as MNHGY and CDR2 as SAAAGT. CDR3 sequence: CASKLSGASASTDTQYF. The CDR3 nucleotides read TGTGCCAGCAAACTAAGCGGGGCCTCCGCTAGCACAGATACGCAGTATTTT.

In this sample, this clone turned up a few times. The chain is built from TRBV6-8 and TRBJ2-6, with D unresolved. This CDR3 spans 16 amino acids. Germline CDR1 MNHGY, CDR2 SAAAGT. Trimming left V 0 bases short and J 0 bases short, with 6 bases between. CDR3 nucleotide sequence: TGTGCCAGCAGTTACTCACAGCGCTCTGGGGCCAACGTCCTGACTTTC. It is translated as CASSYSQRSGANVLTF.

This clone was seen a handful of times. CDR3 loop: CASSIGTGGFQPQHF. For the CDR3, the DNA is TGTGCCAGTAGTATCGGGACAGGCGGTTTCCAGCCCCAGCATTTT. The chain links TRBV19 to TRBJ1-5; 8 bases match TRBD1. V lost 3 bases and J lost 7; bases outside the gene matches: 8. CDR1 is LNHDA, CDR2 SQIVND, per germline (reference sequence). This CDR3 has 15 amino acids.

This clone appeared a few times. The J gene is TRBJ2-1, the V gene TRBV1. TRBV1 corresponds to a pseudogene. This CDR3 is 15 amino acids long. This chain's CDR3 is CASRDGVSSYNEQFF. Here the CDR3 DNA reads TGCGCCTCCCGGGACGGGGTTAGCTCCTACAATGAGCAGTTCTTC.

This chain joins TRBV19 and TRBJ2-1; 13 nucleotides agree with TRBD2. The CDR3 is 16 residues long. The germline V gene encodes CDR1 LNHDA and CDR2 SQIVND (reference sequence). V lost 5 bases and J lost 9; bases outside the gene matches: 10. For the CDR3, the DNA is TGTGCCAGTAGTGGAAGACTAGCGGGAGGAAACAGTGAGCAGTTCTTC. It yields the protein CASSGRLAGGNSEQFF.

There are many counts of this clone. V is TRBV6-7 and J is TRBJ2-1; 11 bases map to TRBD2. TRBV6-7 is classed as an ORF, of uncertain function. V shed 4 bases, J shed 12 bases, and the junction held 23 bases outside the gene matches. CDR3 length: 19 residues. The CDR3 DNA reads as TGTGCCAGCAGTTCCACTAGCGGGAGACTTCTCTTCCCCCTACGGGGGCAGTTCTTC. It specifies CASSSTSGRLLFPLRGQFF.

This clone was found a few times. V gene TRBV1 combines with J gene TRBJ1-2; the table's D call, TRBD1, was not checked against the DNA. TRBV1 is classified as a pseudogene. This CDR3 spans 16 amino acids. CDR3 DNA: TGCGCCAGCAGCCGATTTTGGCAGACACCTAACTATGGCTACACCTTC. This translates into CASSRFWQTPNYGYTF.

This clone occurred a few times. The chain is built from TRBV6-8 and TRBJ1-5, with 7 bases fitting TRBD1. The germline CDR1 and CDR2 sequences are MNHGY and SAAAGT. V shed 4 bases and J 7 bases; nucleotides not matched to a gene: 7. This CDR3 has 14 amino acids. In DNA, the CDR3 is TGTGCCAGCAGTTCCCCCCCCAGGGGGCAGCCCCAGCATTTT. Its protein product is CASSSPPRGQPQHF.